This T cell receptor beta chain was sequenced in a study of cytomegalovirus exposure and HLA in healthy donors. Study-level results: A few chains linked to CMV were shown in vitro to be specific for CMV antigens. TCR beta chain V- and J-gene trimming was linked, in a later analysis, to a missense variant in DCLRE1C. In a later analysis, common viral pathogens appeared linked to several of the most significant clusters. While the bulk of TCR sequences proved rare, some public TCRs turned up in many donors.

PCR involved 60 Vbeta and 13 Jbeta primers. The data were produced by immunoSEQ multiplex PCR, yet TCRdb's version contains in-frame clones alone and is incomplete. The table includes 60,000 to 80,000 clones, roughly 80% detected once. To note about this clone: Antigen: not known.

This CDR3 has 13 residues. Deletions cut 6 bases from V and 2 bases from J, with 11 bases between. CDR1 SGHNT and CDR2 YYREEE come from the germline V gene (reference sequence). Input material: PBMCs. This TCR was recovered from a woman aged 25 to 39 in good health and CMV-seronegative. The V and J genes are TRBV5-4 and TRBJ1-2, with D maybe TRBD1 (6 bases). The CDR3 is CASNLDRNYGYTF. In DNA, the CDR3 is TGTGCCAGCAACCTTGACAGGAACTATGGCTACACCTTC.